Below, one T cell receptor beta chain is given with its context. Its binding antigen is unknown. For each CD8+ T cell subset, flow sorting was done in triplicate, and 300,000 to 350,000 cells per subset went directly into RLT lysis buffer. To exclude memory contaminants, naive CD8+ T cells were stringently defined as CD45RO-CCR7+CD27+CD95-. Peripheral blood mononuclear cells were isolated from buffy coats by standard density gradient centrifugation. A FACSAria III was used to flow-sort naive CXCR3-negative and CXCR3-positive CD8+ T cells. An RNeasy Mini Kit was used to extract total RNA from the sorted cells. The germline V gene encodes CDR1 SGHTA and CDR2 FQGNSA. Counted from cysteine to phenylalanine, this CDR3 has 14 amino acids. No DNA is recorded. The sequencing machine was a NextSeq 550. The Human TCR Profiling Kit (MiLaboratory) was used to prepare UMI-labeled 5' RACE TRB cDNA libraries. The full amount of extracted RNA was used for cDNA synthesis, and the full amount of resulting cDNA was used for PCR amplification. Libraries were prepared in parallel with an identical number of PCR cycles. From the authors' description of their analysis: About 57,000 +/- 9,900 unique UMI-labeled TRB cDNA molecules per library were extracted with MIGEC and MiXCR, with at least two reads per UMI required. An average of approximately 40,000 +/- 10,000 functional in-frame TRB CDR3 nucleotide clonotypes without stop codons was found per library. After downsampling to 5000 UMI-labeled TRB molecules per sample, diversity metrics such as normalized Shannon-Wiener and Chao1 were calculated in VDJtools. For the central five CDR3 residues, VDJtools calculated physicochemical properties weighted by clonotype size, namely interaction energy, strength, volume and Kidera factor 4. TCRdb reprocessed the reads and lists each CDR3 protein sequence as a single entry, with no DNA. The V and J calls reflect TCRdb's pipeline rather than the authors' work. This sample's table carries over 70,000 distinct CDR3 sequences. Approximately 1% of the sample is held by the ten biggest clonotypes.

These data belong to a study of CXCR3-negative and CXCR3-positive naive CD8 T cells (dated by TCRdb to between 2019 and 2020). Study-level background: In total, 130 million to 150 million TRB reads were obtained, which works out to roughly 1.5 +/- 0.3 million reads per library. Naive subsets from about five donors and memory cells from 3 donors were included in the TRBV-TRBJ cluster analysis. Data from ten or so donors, pooled across two independent experiments, went into the diversity and physicochemical repertoire analyses.

Broader findings and caveats from the paper: Comparably high repertoire diversity was found in both naive subsets, whereas much lower repertoire diversity was found in memory CD8+ T cells. Because surface CD5, which is linked to self-reactivity in mice, was comparable between the naive subsets, TCR interaction strength was also inferred from TRB CDR3 physicochemical properties. Compared with CXCR3-negative naive cells, CXCR3-positive naive cells had TRB CDR3s with higher hydrophobicity (lower Kidera factor 4), lower energy, and higher strength and volume indices. Within the same donor, TRBV-TRBJ usage looked similar between naive CXCR3-negative and CXCR3-positive cells, but memory cells had distinct patterns. CXCR3 expression partially decreased after cryopreservation, so most assays used freshly isolated PBMCs.

The TCR originated in a human donor in good health. Some clones in this sample may be carry-over from other donors' samples. The sequencing input was naive CXCR3- CD8+ T cells from blood. The label giving this sample's cell subset or site can be read as: CD45RO-CCR7+CD27+CD95- naive CD8+ T cells lacking CXCR3 (TNR3-). This chain is built from TRBV7-2 and TRBJ2-7; TCRdb returns TRBD1, unconfirmable since there is no DNA. The CDR3 has the sequence CASSLNPGFYEQYF.